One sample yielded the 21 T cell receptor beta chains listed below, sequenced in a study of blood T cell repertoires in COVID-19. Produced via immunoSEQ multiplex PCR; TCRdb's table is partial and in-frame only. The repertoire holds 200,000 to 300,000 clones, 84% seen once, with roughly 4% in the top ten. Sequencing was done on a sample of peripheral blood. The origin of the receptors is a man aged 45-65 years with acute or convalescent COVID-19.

The DNA for the CDR3 is TGTGCCAGCAGCTTAACGGCCAGGGAGGGAAGCTACACCTTC. Translation gives CASSLTAREGSYTF. This chain uses TRBV5-6 with TRBJ1-2, with a tentative D call TRBD1 (5 bases). Germline CDR1 SGHDT, CDR2 YYEEEE. The CDR3 covers 14 residues. V lost 2 bases to trimming and J lost 9 bases, with 17 bases between them.

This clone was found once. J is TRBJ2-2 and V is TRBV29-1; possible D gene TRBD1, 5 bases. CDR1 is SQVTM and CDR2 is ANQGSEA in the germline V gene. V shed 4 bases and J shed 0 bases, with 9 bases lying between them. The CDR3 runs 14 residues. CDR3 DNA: TGCAGCGTTGTGGGCAGGGCGAACACCGGGGAGCTGTTTTTT. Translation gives CSVVGRANTGELFF.

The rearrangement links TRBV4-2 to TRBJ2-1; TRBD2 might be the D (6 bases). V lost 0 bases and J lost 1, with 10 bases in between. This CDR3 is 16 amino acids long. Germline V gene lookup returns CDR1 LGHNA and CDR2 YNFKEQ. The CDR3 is CASSQDLAVSYNEQFF. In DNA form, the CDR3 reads TGTGCCAGCAGCCAAGATTTAGCGGTTTCCTACAATGAGCAGTTCTTC.

The CDR3, as DNA: TGCGCCAGCAGCTTGGCGGAGGAGTGGAATTCACCCCTCCACTTT. Its protein is CASSLAEEWNSPLHF. The rearrangement uses TRBV5-1 and TRBJ1-6; D not certain. Germline CDR1 reads SGHRS; CDR2 reads YFSETQ. This CDR3 is 15 amino acids long. The V end lost 0 bases, the J end lost 7 bases, and 11 bases lay between the germline ends.

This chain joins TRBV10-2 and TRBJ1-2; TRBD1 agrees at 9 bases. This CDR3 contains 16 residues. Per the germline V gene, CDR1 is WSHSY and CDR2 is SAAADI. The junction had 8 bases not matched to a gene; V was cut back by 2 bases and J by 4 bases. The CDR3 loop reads CASSEPGQGESYGYTF. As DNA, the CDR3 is TGCGCCAGCAGTGAGCCGGGACAGGGCGAAAGCTATGGCTACACCTTC.

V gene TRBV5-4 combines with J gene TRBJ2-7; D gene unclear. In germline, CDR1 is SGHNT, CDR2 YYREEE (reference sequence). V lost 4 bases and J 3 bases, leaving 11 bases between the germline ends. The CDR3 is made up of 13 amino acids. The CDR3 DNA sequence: TGTGCCAGCAGCACCTCGTACAGCTACGAGCAGTACTTC. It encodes CASSTSYSYEQYF. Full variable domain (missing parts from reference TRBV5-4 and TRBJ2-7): ETGVTQSPTHLIKTRGQQVTLRCSSQSGHNTVSWYQQALGQGPQFIFQYYREEENGRGNFPPRFSGLQFPNYSSELNVNALELDDSALYLCASSTSYSYEQYFGPGTRLTVT.

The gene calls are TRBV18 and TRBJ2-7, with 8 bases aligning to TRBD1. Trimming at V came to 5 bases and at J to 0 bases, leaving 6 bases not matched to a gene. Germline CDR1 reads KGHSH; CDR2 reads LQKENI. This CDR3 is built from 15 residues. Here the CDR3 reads CASSSGTGLSYEQYF. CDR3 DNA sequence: TGTGCCAGCTCATCCGGGACAGGTCTCTCCTACGAGCAGTACTTC.

This CDR3 is CASSFSPVALYNEQFF. The CDR3 region has the DNA TGTGCCAGCAGTTTTTCCCCAGTAGCGCTATACAATGAGCAGTTCTTC. This rearrangement joins TRBV27 to TRBJ2-1; D is perhaps TRBD2 (5 bases). CDR1 is MNHEY, CDR2 SMNVEV, per germline (reference sequence). The V end lost 3 bases, the J end lost 4 bases, and 16 bases lay between the germline ends. The CDR3 loop spans 16 amino acids.

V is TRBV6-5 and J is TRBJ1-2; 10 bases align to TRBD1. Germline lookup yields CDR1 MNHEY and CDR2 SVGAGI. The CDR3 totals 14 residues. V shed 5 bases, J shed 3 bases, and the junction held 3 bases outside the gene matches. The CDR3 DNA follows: TGTGCCAGCAGTCCGGACAGGGGGGACTATGGCTACACCTTC. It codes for CASSPDRGDYGYTF.

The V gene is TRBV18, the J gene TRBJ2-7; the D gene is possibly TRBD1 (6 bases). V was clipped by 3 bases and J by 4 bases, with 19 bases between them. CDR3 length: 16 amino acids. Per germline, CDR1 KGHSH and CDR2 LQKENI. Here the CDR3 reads CASSPEAGTTKYEQYF. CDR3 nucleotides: TGTGCCAGCTCACCCGAAGCCGGGACAACTAAATACGAGCAGTACTTC.

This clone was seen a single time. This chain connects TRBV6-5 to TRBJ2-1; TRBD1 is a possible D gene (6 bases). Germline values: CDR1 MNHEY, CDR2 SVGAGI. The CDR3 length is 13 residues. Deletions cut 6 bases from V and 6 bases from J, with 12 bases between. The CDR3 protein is CASRRTVSNEQFF. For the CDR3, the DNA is TGTGCCAGCAGAAGGACAGTCAGCAATGAGCAGTTCTTC.

CDR3 bases: TGTGCCAGCTCCGAACTCCAAGGCGGGCAGTACTTC. Encoded protein: CASSELQGGQYF. The chain recombines TRBV18 with TRBJ2-7; unclear D gene. Germline CDR1 KGHSH, CDR2 LQKENI. The CDR3 spans 12 residues. V lost 6 bases to trimming and J lost 9 bases, with 15 bases between them. Filled out from reference TRBV18 and TRBJ2-7, the complete variable domain reads NAGVMQNPRHLVRRRGQEARLRCSPMKGHSHVYWYRQLPEEGLKFMVYLQKENIIDESGMPKERFSAEFPKEGPSILRIQQVVRGDSAAYFCASSELQGGQYFGPGTRLTVT.

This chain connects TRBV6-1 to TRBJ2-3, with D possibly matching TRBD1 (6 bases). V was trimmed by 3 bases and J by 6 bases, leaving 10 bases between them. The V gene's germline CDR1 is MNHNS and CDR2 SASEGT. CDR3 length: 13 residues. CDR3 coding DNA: TGTGCCAGCAGTGAGTTGACAGGCGATACGCAGTATTTT. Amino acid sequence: CASSELTGDTQYF.

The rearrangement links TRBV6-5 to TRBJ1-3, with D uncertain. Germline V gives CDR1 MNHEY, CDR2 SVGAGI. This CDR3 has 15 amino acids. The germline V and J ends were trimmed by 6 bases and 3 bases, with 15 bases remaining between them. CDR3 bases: TGTGCCAGCAGCGTGAGCGGGATCGTTGGAAACACCATATATTTT. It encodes CASSVSGIVGNTIYF.

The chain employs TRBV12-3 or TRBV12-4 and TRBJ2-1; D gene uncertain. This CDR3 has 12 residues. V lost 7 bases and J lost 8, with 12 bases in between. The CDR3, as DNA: TGTGCCAGCAACCCAAAGGAGTATGAGCAGTTCTTC. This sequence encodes CASNPKEYEQFF.

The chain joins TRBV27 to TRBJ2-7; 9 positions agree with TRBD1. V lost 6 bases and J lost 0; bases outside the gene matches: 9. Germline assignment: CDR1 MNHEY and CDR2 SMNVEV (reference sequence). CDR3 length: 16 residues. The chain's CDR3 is CASRPGQGLSSYEQYF. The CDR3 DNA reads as TGTGCCAGCAGACCGGGACAGGGCCTTAGCTCCTACGAGCAGTACTTC.

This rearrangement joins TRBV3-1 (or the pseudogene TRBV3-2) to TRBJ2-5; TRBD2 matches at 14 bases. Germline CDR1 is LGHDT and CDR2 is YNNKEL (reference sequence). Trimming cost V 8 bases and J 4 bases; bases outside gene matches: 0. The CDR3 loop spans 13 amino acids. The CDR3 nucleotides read TGTGCCAGCGGGACTAGCGGGAGAGAGACCCAGTACTTC. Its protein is CASGTSGRETQYF.

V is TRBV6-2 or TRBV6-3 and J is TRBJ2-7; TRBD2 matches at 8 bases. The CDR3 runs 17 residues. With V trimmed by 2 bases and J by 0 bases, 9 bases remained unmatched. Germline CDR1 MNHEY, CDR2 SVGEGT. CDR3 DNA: TGTGCCAGCAGTTACCAGCTAGCGGGTTCCCCCTCCTACGAGCAGTACTTC. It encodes CASSYQLAGSPSYEQYF.

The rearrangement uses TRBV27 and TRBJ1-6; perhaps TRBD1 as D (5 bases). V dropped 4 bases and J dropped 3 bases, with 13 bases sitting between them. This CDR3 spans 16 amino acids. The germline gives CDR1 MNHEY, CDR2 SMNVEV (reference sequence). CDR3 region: CASSSRIQGYNSPLHF. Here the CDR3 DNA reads TGTGCCAGCAGTTCCCGTATTCAGGGCTATAATTCACCCCTCCACTTT.

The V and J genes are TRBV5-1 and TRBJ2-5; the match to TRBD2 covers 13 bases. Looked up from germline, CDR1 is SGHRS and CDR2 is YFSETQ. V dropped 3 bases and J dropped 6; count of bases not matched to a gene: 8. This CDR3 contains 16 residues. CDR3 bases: TGCGCCAGCAGCTCGGCCGGGACTAGCGGGGTTAAGACCCAGTACTTC. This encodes CASSSAGTSGVKTQYF.

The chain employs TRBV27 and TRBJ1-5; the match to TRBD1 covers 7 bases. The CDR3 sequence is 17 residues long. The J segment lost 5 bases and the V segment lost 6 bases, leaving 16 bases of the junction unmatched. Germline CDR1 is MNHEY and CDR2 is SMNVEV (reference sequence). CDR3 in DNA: TGTGCCAGCAGAATAGACAGGGCCCCGGTTTTTTATCAGCCCCAGCATTTT. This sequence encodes CASRIDRAPVFYQPQHF.